Presented here are 31 T cell receptor beta chains from one specimen sequenced in a study of PD-1 blockade in classical Hodgkin lymphoma. The time point is: cycle 4 day 1 (C4D1), after less than 7 weeks of nivolumab. Every patient was affected by relapse after autologous stem cell transplantation, while exposure to brentuximab vedotin was not uniform. Data came from immunoSEQ multiplex PCR; TCRdb stores just in-frame clones and leaves some out. The sample records roughly 41,000 clones, 65% to 70% being singletons. Material: peripheral blood mononuclear cells (PBMCs), obtained before the fourth cycle of nivolumab. The receptors derive from a human donor with classical Hodgkin lymphoma.

This clone turned up a few times. The chain uses TRBV6-5 and TRBJ1-2; D is ambiguous. V was clipped by 1 base and J by 4 bases, with 16 bases between them. CDR3 length: 16 residues. Germline lookup yields CDR1 MNHEY and CDR2 SVGAGI. In DNA, the CDR3 is TGTGCCAGCAGTTACTTTTCCTCCGACGGAACCTATGGCTACACCTTC. This gives the protein CASSYFSSDGTYGYTF.

This sequence joins TRBV29-1 and TRBJ1-2; 7 bases align to TRBD1. Trimming at V came to 6 bases and at J to 6 bases, leaving 13 bases not matched to a gene. Looked up from germline, CDR1 is SQVTM and CDR2 is ANQGSEA. The CDR3 sequence is 14 residues long. The CDR3 region has the DNA TGCAGCGTGGGACCGGGACAGCAAAGGGATGGCTACACCTTC. Its protein product is CSVGPGQQRDGYTF.

By proportion, this clone is medium-sized. The CDR3 DNA reads as TGTGCCAGCAGCCTTCGGGACAGTTACAATGAGCAGTTCTTC. This codes for CASSLRDSYNEQFF. The chain couples TRBV7-8 to TRBJ2-1; 7 nucleotides match TRBD1. The CDR3 runs 14 residues. Looked up from germline, CDR1 is SGHVS and CDR2 is FQNEAQ. Losses at the gene ends were 5 bases for V and 4 bases for J; bases not matched to a gene: 5.

The chain joins TRBV27 to TRBJ2-1, with D possibly matching TRBD2 (6 bases). CDR3 length: 14 residues. The ends were cut back, 3 bases at V and 12 bases at J, with 18 bases in the middle. Germline CDR1 is MNHEY and CDR2 is SMNVEV (reference sequence). The chain's CDR3 is CASSFARDFWRQFF. CDR3 DNA sequence: TGTGCCAGCAGTTTCGCCAGGGACTTTTGGCGGCAGTTCTTC.

V usage is TRBV7-2 and J usage is TRBJ2-5; 10 positions agree with TRBD2. Germline CDR1 is SGHTA and CDR2 is FQGNSA. This CDR3 is 15 amino acids long. The ends lost 1 base at V and 2 bases at J; junction bases unmatched: 1. As DNA, the CDR3 is TGTGCCAGCAGCTTAGGAGCGGGGGGGCAAGAGACCCAGTACTTC. Its protein product is CASSLGAGGQETQYF.

The rearrangement joins TRBV4-3 to TRBJ1-3, with TRBD1 as a possible D gene (5 bases). CDR1 and CDR2 (germline): LGHNA, YSLEER. V was cut by 5 bases and J by 9 bases, with 20 bases left in between. The CDR3 runs 15 residues. The CDR3 nucleotides read TGCGCCAGCAGCTTCGGTAGGGACTCCGAAACCACCATATATTTT. It translates to CASSFGRDSETTIYF.

This clone showed up just once. The junction shows a germline mismatch at one end, possibly a read error. J is TRBJ2-3 and V is TRBV7-7, with D hard to call. Per germline, CDR1 SSHAT and CDR2 FNYEAQ (reference sequence). This CDR3 region has 14 residues. The CDR3 spells CASSLSGGADTQYF. The CDR3 bases are TGTGCTAGCAGCTTATCCGGCGGCGCGGATACGCAGTATTTT.

Notes on this clone: The same CDR3 can be traced to other DNA sequences in this sample. The V and J genes are TRBV6-1 and TRBJ1-4, with D possibly TRBD1 on 5 matching bases. The germline CDR1 and CDR2 sequences are MNHNS and SASEGT. This CDR3 comprises 15 residues. The germline V and J ends were trimmed by 2 bases and 7 bases, with 14 bases remaining between them. As DNA, the CDR3 is TGTGCCAGCAGTGAAATGGTCAGGGTTATTGAAAAACTGTTTTTT. Its translation is CASSEMVRVIEKLFF.

As for this clone: One junction end disagrees with the germline gene, perhaps due to a read error. V gene TRBV7-9 combines with J gene TRBJ2-2; perhaps TRBD2 as D (5 bases). The germline gives CDR1 SEHNR, CDR2 FQNEAQ (reference sequence). The CDR3 is 12 amino acids. This CDR3 reads CAGGKNTGELFF. The CDR3 DNA is TGCGCGGGCGGAAAGAACACCGGGGAGCTGTTTTTT.

This clone is classed as medium-sized. The chain carries TRBV28 and TRBJ2-2; D may correspond to TRBD1 or TRBD2 (5 bases each). Trimming pared 5 bases from V and 2 bases from J, leaving 15 bases between. Germline V gene lookup returns CDR1 MDHEN and CDR2 SYDVKM. The CDR3 has 16 amino acids. DNA for the CDR3: TGTGCCAGCAGTCCCCGGGACCGGGGAAACACCGGGGAGCTGTTTTTT. Its protein is CASSPRDRGNTGELFF.

This clone was observed a handful of times. The V gene is TRBV28, the J gene TRBJ2-7, with 7 positions matching TRBD1. J lost 7 bases, V lost 6 bases, and 9 bases had no gene match. Per germline, CDR1 MDHEN and CDR2 SYDVKM. The CDR3 is made up of 13 amino acids. CDR3 sequence (DNA): TGTGCCAGCAGCCCCAGGGGGTTTTGGGAGCAGTACTTC. It is translated as CASSPRGFWEQYF.

The gene calls are TRBV25-1 and TRBJ2-2, with a possible D match to TRBD2 (5 bases). The CDR3 is made up of 13 amino acids. CDR1 and CDR2 (germline): MGHDK, SYGVNS. Trimming removed 6 bases at V and 6 bases at J, with 11 bases between. The CDR3 loop is CASSRTAPGELFF. The CDR3, as DNA: TGTGCCAGCAGCCGGACTGCCCCCGGGGAGCTGTTTTTT. Combining the CDR3 with reference TRBV25-1 and TRBJ2-2 gives the whole variable domain EADIYQTPRYLVIGTGKKITLECSQTMGHDKMYWYQQDPGMELHLIHYSYGVNSTEKGDLSSESTVSRIRTEHFPLTLESARPSHTSQYLCASSRTAPGELFFGEGSRLTVL.

This chain uses TRBV11-2 with TRBJ2-7; D not certain. Trimming took off 8 bases at V and 3 bases at J, with 14 bases between the two ends. CDR1 is SGHAT and CDR2 is FQNNGV in the germline V gene. This CDR3 contains 13 residues. Written as DNA, the CDR3 is TGTGCCAGCGTCCTCGGACCTTACTACGAGCAGTACTTC. As protein: CASVLGPYYEQYF.

There are a few counts of this clone. The gene calls are TRBV7-9 and TRBJ2-1; 8 bases are a match to TRBD2. This CDR3 is 16 amino acids long. The V and J ends lost 5 bases and 7 bases, in that order; junction bases with no gene match: 13. Germline lookup yields CDR1 SEHNR and CDR2 FQNEAQ (reference sequence). The CDR3 DNA sequence: TGTGCCAGCAGCGCCTTGGCGGGACTAGGTCGAAATGAGCAGTTCTTC. It translates to CASSALAGLGRNEQFF.

In its sample, this clone is medium-sized (0.01 to 0.1%). The chain is built from TRBV19 and TRBJ2-1, with 8 bases matching TRBD1. This CDR3 has 14 amino acids. Unmatched junction bases numbered 8, after V lost 5 bases and J lost 8 bases. Germline CDR1 reads LNHDA; CDR2 reads SQIVND (reference sequence). The CDR3: CASSPVQQGDEQFF. CDR3 coding DNA: TGTGCCAGTAGTCCTGTACAACAGGGGGATGAGCAGTTCTTC.

CDR3 region: CASSSGTWNEQFF. CDR3 DNA: TGTGCCAGCAGCTCAGGGACTTGGAATGAGCAGTTCTTC. This rearrangement joins TRBV7-3 to TRBJ2-1; weak D call: TRBD2 (6 bases). Trimming stripped 4 bases from V and 7 bases from J, with 11 bases between. The germline CDR1 and CDR2 sequences are SGHTA and FQGTGA. The CDR3 runs 13 residues.

This clone was counted once. V and J are TRBV6-5 and TRBJ2-7, with D unresolved. V lost 8 bases and J 3 bases, leaving 11 bases between the germline ends. CDR3 length: 12 residues. The germline gives CDR1 MNHEY, CDR2 SVGAGI. The CDR3 coding sequence is TGTGCCAGCTCGGGCCCTTTCTACGAGCAGTACTTC. Its protein is CASSGPFYEQYF.

This clone turned up a few times. V and J are TRBV2 and TRBJ2-7; the D gene is possibly TRBD2 (6 bases). The CDR3 totals 15 residues. V dropped 4 bases and J dropped 2 bases, with 15 bases sitting between them. Germline V CDR1 and CDR2: SNHLY, FYNNEI. The CDR3 DNA reads as TGTGCCAGCAGTGGGGGAATGGCGGGACCCTACGAGCAGTACTTC. This encodes CASSGGMAGPYEQYF. Combining the CDR3 with reference TRBV2 and TRBJ2-7 gives the whole variable domain EPEVTQTPSHQVTQMGQEVILRCVPISNHLYFYWYRQILGQKVEFLVSFYNNEISEKSEIFDDQFSVERPDGSNFTLKIRSTKLEDSAMYFCASSGGMAGPYEQYFGPGTRLTVT.

This clone showed up just a few times. The chain couples TRBV7-9 to TRBJ1-4, with D perhaps TRBD1 (5 bases). From germline, CDR1 is SEHNR and CDR2 FQNEAQ (reference sequence). CDR3 size: 15 residues. Trimming shortened V by 4 bases and J by 2 bases, and 11 bases separated the two germline ends. In DNA, the CDR3 is TGTGCCAGCAGCTCGGCGGGGGGGACTAATGAAAAACTGTTTTTT. Encoded protein: CASSSAGGTNEKLFF.

The chain has TRBV11-3 and TRBJ2-1, with 8 bases matching TRBD2. CDR3 size: 16 residues. V lost 5 bases and J lost 7; bases outside the gene matches: 13. Germline assignment: CDR1 SGHNT and CDR2 YENEEA. In DNA, the CDR3 is TGTGCCAGCAGCAGAGACGGGACTAGGCTTGGGAATGAGCAGTTCTTC. This gives the protein CASSRDGTRLGNEQFF. Full variable domain (remainder filled in from reference TRBV11-3 and TRBJ2-1): EAGVVQSPRYKIIEKKQPVAFWCNPISGHNTLYWYLQNLGQGPELLIRYENEEAVDDSQLPKDRFSAERLKGVDSTLKIQPAELGDSAVYLCASSRDGTRLGNEQFFGPGTRLTVL.

This chain uses TRBV5-1 with TRBJ2-7, with D uncertain. Trimming cost V 0 bases and J 3 bases, with 4 bases left between them. Germline V gene data show CDR1 as SGHRS and CDR2 as YFSETQ. The CDR3 consists of 12 residues. CDR3 amino acids: CASSLGDYEQYF. The CDR3 DNA reads TGCGCCAGCAGCTTGGGTGACTACGAGCAGTACTTC.

This clone was picked up a small number of times. This chain links TRBV30 with TRBJ2-1; no clear D gene. Germline V gives CDR1 GTSNPN, CDR2 SVGIG (reference sequence). This CDR3 region has 13 residues. The V and J ends lost 0 bases and 2 bases respectively, with 5 bases between them. This CDR3 is CAWSVGPYNEQFF. The CDR3 DNA reads TGTGCCTGGAGTGTAGGCCCCTACAATGAGCAGTTCTTC.

This clone turned up a few times. This chain connects TRBV25-1 to TRBJ2-7, with a tentative D call TRBD2 (6 bases). The germline CDR1 and CDR2 sequences are MGHDK and SYGVNS. The length of the CDR3 is 13 residues. Between the trimmed V and J ends, which lost 6 bases and 4 bases, there was a span of 13 bases. The DNA for the CDR3 is TGTGCCAGCAGCGATATGGGACTTTACGAGCAGTACTTC. Protein: CASSDMGLYEQYF.

The chain employs TRBV5-3 and TRBJ2-3; 8 positions agree with TRBD2. TRBV5-3 is an ORF; its function is uncertain. The CDR3 sequence is 18 residues long. Germline trimming cut 0 bases from V and 2 bases from J; bases unmatched to any gene: 11. CDR3 in amino acids: CARSLAWTRREDTDTQYF. CDR3 in DNA: TGTGCCAGAAGCTTGGCTTGGACTAGGCGGGAGGACACAGATACGCAGTATTTT.

The chain uses TRBV19 and TRBJ2-7; the D gene is possibly TRBD1 (6 bases). The CDR3 runs 12 residues. Between the trimmed V and J ends, which lost 7 bases and 3 bases, there was a span of 10 bases. CDR1 is LNHDA, CDR2 SQIVND, per germline (reference sequence). The CDR3 loop reads CASKGEYYEQYF. The CDR3 region has the DNA TGTGCCAGTAAGGGGGAGTACTACGAGCAGTACTTC. Using reference TRBV19 and TRBJ2-7 for the parts outside the CDR3, the full variable domain is DGGITQSPKYLFRKEGQNVTLSCEQNLNHDAMYWYRQDPGQGLRLIYYSQIVNDFQKGDIAEGYSVSREKKESFPLTVTSAQKNPTAFYLCASKGEYYEQYFGPGTRLTVT.

V and J are TRBV6-5 and TRBJ2-3; weak D call: TRBD1 (8 bases). The CDR3 totals 15 residues. With 5 bases removed from V and 5 bases from J, the gap between germline ends came to 17 bases. The V gene's germline CDR1 is MNHEY and CDR2 SVGAGI. The CDR3 sequence: CASSLRQGRGDTQYF. CDR3 in DNA: TGTGCCAGCAGTCTTCGACAGGGGAGGGGAGATACGCAGTATTTT.

In DNA, the CDR3 is TGTGCCATCAGTGACATAGACCCCGGGGCGGGGGGGCACTACGAGCAGTACTTC. It is translated as CAISDIDPGAGGHYEQYF. The chain recombines TRBV10-3 with TRBJ2-7; 9 positions agree with TRBD2. With V trimmed by 3 bases and J by 3 bases, 15 bases remained unmatched. Germline CDR1 reads ENHRY; CDR2 reads SYGVKD. The CDR3 runs to 18 residues.

J is TRBJ1-1 and V is TRBV4-1; D uncertain. This CDR3 spans 12 amino acids. The germline V gene encodes CDR1 MGHRA and CDR2 YSYEKL. The V end lost 4 bases, the J end lost 3 bases, and 6 bases lay between the germline ends. The CDR3 reads CASSRVDTEAFF. The CDR3 bases are TGCGCCAGCAGCCGGGTGGACACTGAAGCTTTCTTT.

J is TRBJ1-5 and V is TRBV30; tentatively, D is TRBD1 (5 bases). V dropped 2 bases and J dropped 9 bases, with 17 bases sitting between them. The V gene's germline CDR1 is GTSNPN and CDR2 SVGIG (reference sequence). The CDR3 is 14 amino acids. The CDR3: CAWSPQPGLGPQHF. CDR3 sequence (DNA): TGTGCCTGGAGTCCACAACCAGGGCTGGGGCCCCAGCATTTT.

The genes are TRBV4-1 and TRBJ1-1; 7 bases line up with TRBD1. CDR3 size: 14 residues. Germline loops: CDR1 MGHRA, CDR2 YSYEKL. V was pared by 5 bases and J by 5 bases, with 8 bases of the junction left unmatched. CDR3 residues: CASSVRQGVTEAFF. CDR3 DNA: TGCGCCAGCAGCGTTAGACAGGGAGTGACTGAAGCTTTCTTT.

For the CDR3, the DNA is TGTGCCAGCAGTGCTCTTCTCCTGACAGCCTATCAGCCCCAGCATTTT. Its translation: CASSALLLTAYQPQHF. The V gene is TRBV28, the J gene TRBJ1-5, with D maybe TRBD1 (5 bases). This CDR3 has 16 residues. CDR1 is MDHEN, CDR2 SYDVKM, per germline. V lost 5 bases to trimming and J lost 5 bases, with 19 bases between them.